This entry features one TCR beta chain sequence. Its target is unknown. The source of the sample is a study of STAT5B mutations in CD4+ large granular lymphocyte leukemia. V was clipped by 4 bases and J by 7 bases, with 20 bases between them. The CDR3 is 15 amino acids. From germline, CDR1 is SGHRS and CDR2 YFSETQ. Sequenced by immunoSEQ multiplex PCR; TCRdb stores in-frame clones only, minus some. The sample comprises about 37,000 clones, approximately 67% of which are singletons, and approximately 2% rests with the top ten. Whole-study results and caveats: About a quarter of private leukemic clonotypes occurred rarely in other patients' non-leukemic repertoires. Patient CD4-sorted repertoires looked more clonal than healthy CD4+ repertoires, even without putative leukemic clones.

V usage is TRBV5-1 and J usage is TRBJ1-1; no clear D. Sequences were obtained from CD4+ T cells from blood buffy coats. This receptor was obtained from a human donor in good health. This CDR3 is CASSPPGSIRDEAFF. The CDR3 DNA reads as TGCGCCAGCAGCCCCCCGGGATCCATAAGGGATGAAGCTTTCTTT.